This TCR beta chain originates from a study of monozygotic twins with inflammatory bowel disease. Notes on this clonotype: What it binds is unknown.

Unfractionated whole blood yielded total RNA, and T cells were not sorted. Eight separate reactions per sample served to make cDNA. Via template switching, UMIs carrying a 6-nucleotide sample barcode were introduced. TCRdb reprocessed the 5' RACE reads and keeps a single row for each CDR3 protein, giving no DNA. The sample table sets out approximately 420,000 distinct CDR3 sequences. Study-level results: Support for any single strong IBD-associated signal or clonotype was not found.

The CDR3 sequence is 21 residues long. Germline CDR1 reads LNHNV; CDR2 reads YYDKDF (reference sequence). The chain links TRBV15 to TRBJ2-6; TCRdb lists TRBD1, though no DNA is available to test this call. Material: blood. This receptor was identified in a human donor with ulcerative colitis or Crohn's disease, or a healthy co-twin of an affected twin (not recorded which). The CDR3 loop reads CATSRGGQGWSSSGGANVLTF.